Many counts were recorded for the clone carrying this T cell receptor (beta chain). Together with a sample-barcoded 5' primer, a J-beta primer mix was included in a second PCR lasting about 7 to 11 cycles. TCRdb ran MiXCR on the 5' RACE reads and lists one entry per CDR3 protein. The data contain 900,000 to 950,000 distinct CDR3 sequences, just under 30% of them singletons. This record belongs to a study of blood T cells in healthy people across ages. Germline V lookup: CDR1 MNHNY, CDR2 SVGAGI (reference sequence). V gave up 7 bases and J gave up 8 bases, with 14 bases separating them. The CDR3 consists of 12 residues. This sample was shared with a second study, whose subject was T cells of mothers and their children.

The TCR comes from a woman aged 40 to 50 in good health. Material: blood. The chain couples TRBV6-6 to TRBJ1-1; D might be TRBD1 (6 bases). The CDR3 bases are TGTGCCAGCACTAGGCCCGGGACAGAAGCTTTCTTT. The encoded protein is CASTRPGTEAFF.